The 32 T cell receptor beta chains reported below all come from one sample, sequenced in a study of shared clonotypes between healthy human individuals. Assay: immunoSEQ multiplex PCR; the TCRdb copy retains only in-frame clones and omits some. The table includes about a million clones, over 60% detected once. The sample taken for sequencing was memory CD4+ T cells sorted from blood. Subset denoted: CD45RA-negative fraction. These receptors were taken from a young man in good health.

J is TRBJ2-7 and V is TRBV27; D is undetermined. From germline, CDR1 is MNHEY and CDR2 SMNVEV (reference sequence). The CDR3 spans 12 residues. Trimming left V 6 bases short and J 1 base short, with 7 bases between. The DNA for the CDR3 is TGTGCCAGCAGAGGAGCTTCCTACGAGCAGTACTTC. Amino acids: CASRGASYEQYF.

V gene TRBV2 combines with J gene TRBJ1-6; no clear D gene. Germline CDR1 SNHLY, CDR2 FYNNEI. The CDR3 length is 14 residues. Trimming removed 8 bases from V and 0 bases from J, with 8 bases in between. CDR3: CASSGSSYNSPLHF. In nucleotides, the CDR3 is TGTGCCAGCTCGGGTAGCTCCTATAATTCACCCCTCCACTTT.

The gene calls are TRBV29-1 and TRBJ2-7; TRBD1 is a possible D gene (5 bases). The V end lost 1 base, the J end lost 6 bases, and 16 bases lay between the germline ends. Germline lookup yields CDR1 SQVTM and CDR2 ANQGSEA. This CDR3 is 14 amino acids long. CDR3 residues: CSVEALGQGSEQYF. The CDR3 DNA is TGCAGCGTTGAAGCTCTGGGGCAGGGCAGCGAGCAGTACTTC.

J is TRBJ1-2 and V is TRBV14, with TRBD1 matching over 9 bases. CDR3 size: 13 residues. Germline V lookup: CDR1 SGHDN, CDR2 FVKESK. The J segment lost 7 bases and the V segment lost 3 bases, leaving 3 bases of the junction unmatched. The CDR3 DNA reads as TGTGCCAGCAGCCAGGACAGGGGCCTTGGCTACACCTTC. Translating it yields CASSQDRGLGYTF.

The chain has TRBV5-4 and TRBJ1-2, with TRBD1 identical over 8 bases. In germline, CDR1 is SGHNT, CDR2 YYREEE (reference sequence). After removal of 3 bases from V and 0 bases from J, the junction contained 4 bases not matched to a gene. This CDR3 comprises 15 residues. The CDR3 loop is CASSSDRGANYGYTF. The CDR3 DNA is TGTGCCAGCAGCTCCGACAGGGGAGCTAACTATGGCTACACCTTC.

V usage is TRBV6-5 and J usage is TRBJ2-7; D ambiguous. The germline V gene encodes CDR1 MNHEY and CDR2 SVGAGI. V was cut by 4 bases and J by 5 bases, with 15 bases left in between. The CDR3 is 14 amino acids. CDR3 coding DNA: TGTGCCAGCAGTTCAGACCGCCGAGGCCACGAGCAGTACTTC. Translated: CASSSDRRGHEQYF.

The CDR3 loop reads CASSLGDRENEQFF. The DNA for the CDR3 is TGTGCCAGCAGCTTGGGGGACAGGGAGAATGAGCAGTTCTTC. The genes are TRBV7-2 and TRBJ2-1; TRBD1 aligns across 9 bases. With 3 bases clipped from V and 7 bases from J, the junction kept 4 bases outside the gene matches. There are 14 residues in the CDR3. The germline V gene has CDR1 SGHTA and CDR2 FQGNSA.

The V and J genes are TRBV10-3 and TRBJ2-3; D is undetermined. Trimming removed 2 bases from V and 1 base from J, with 16 bases in between. CDR3 length: 17 residues. Germline CDR1 is ENHRY and CDR2 is SYGVKD. The CDR3 is CAISETLTVLGTDTQYF. The CDR3 nucleotides read TGTGCCATCAGTGAGACGTTAACAGTCCTAGGCACAGATACGCAGTATTTT.

This chain connects TRBV10-3 to TRBJ1-1; D perhaps matches TRBD1 (5 bases). Per germline, CDR1 ENHRY and CDR2 SYGVKD. The CDR3 consists of 12 residues. V was pared by 3 bases and J by 6 bases, with 8 bases between. The CDR3 region has the DNA TGTGCCATCAGTGATGGGGGGTCTGAAGCTTTCTTT. Translation gives CAISDGGSEAFF.

Turning to this clone: Other DNA sequences from this sample encode an identical CDR3 as well. The J gene is TRBJ1-3, the V gene TRBV18; D is undetermined. CDR1 is KGHSH and CDR2 is LQKENI in the germline V gene. The CDR3 is 13 amino acids. Trimming took 0 bases from V and 4 from J, leaving 4 bases between them. In nucleotides, the CDR3 is TGTGCCAGCTCACCACCGGTCGGAAACACCATATATTTT. Translated, it gives CASSPPVGNTIYF.

J is TRBJ1-2 and V is TRBV18; tentative D call: TRBD1 (6 bases). The CDR3 runs to 14 residues. V was shortened by 6 bases and J by 3 bases, with 14 bases between the two germline ends. CDR1 is KGHSH, CDR2 LQKENI, per germline. The CDR3 sequence: CASSKSGVDYGYTF. DNA for the CDR3: TGTGCCAGCTCGAAGTCAGGGGTGGACTATGGCTACACCTTC.

A word on this clone: This may come from a read error, since a much larger clone is one base off. This chain joins TRBV7-2 and TRBJ2-6; D gene ambiguous. Trimming took 0 bases from V and 2 from J, leaving 2 bases between them. This CDR3 has 14 amino acids. CDR1 and CDR2 (germline): SGHTA, FQGNSA. The CDR3 region is CASSLATGANVLTF. The CDR3 nucleotides read TGTGCCAGCAGCTTAGCCACTGGGGCCAACGTCCTGACTTTC.

The chain couples TRBV10-3 to TRBJ2-1, with 10 bases fitting TRBD2. The germline V gene has CDR1 ENHRY and CDR2 SYGVKD. This CDR3 is built from 13 residues. V lost 4 bases and J lost 10; bases outside the gene matches: 4. CDR3 bases: TGTGCCATCAGTGGGACTAGCGGACAGGAGCAGTTCTTC. Translating it yields CAISGTSGQEQFF.

This clone was picked up one time. The rearrangement uses TRBV11-2 and TRBJ2-7; 7 nucleotides line up with TRBD2. The CDR3 sequence is 15 residues long. V trimming: 0 bases; J trimming: 0 bases; junction bases outside the gene matches: 2. CDR1 is SGHAT and CDR2 is FQNNGV in the germline V gene. The DNA for the CDR3 is TGTGCCAGCAGCTTAGAGGGGGGGTACTCCTACGAGCAGTACTTC. It specifies CASSLEGGYSYEQYF.

This rearrangement joins TRBV4-1 to TRBJ2-7; perhaps TRBD1 as D (6 bases). The length of the CDR3 is 14 residues. Germline V gives CDR1 MGHRA, CDR2 YSYEKL. The germline V and J ends were trimmed by 3 bases and 2 bases, with 11 bases remaining between them. Written as DNA, the CDR3 is TGCGCCAGCAGCCAGACACAGGGTACCTACGAGCAGTACTTC. It yields the protein CASSQTQGTYEQYF.

The chain recombines TRBV11-2 with TRBJ1-1; D is perhaps TRBD1 (6 bases). Deletions cut 2 bases from V and 11 bases from J, with 15 bases between. The CDR3 spans 13 residues. CDR1 SGHAT and CDR2 FQNNGV come from the germline V gene. This chain's CDR3 is CASSLSLGAQAFF. CDR3 bases: TGTGCCAGCAGCTTATCTTTGGGGGCACAGGCTTTCTTT. Full variable domain (remainder filled in from reference TRBV11-2 and TRBJ1-1): EAGVAQSPRYKIIEKRQSVAFWCNPISGHATLYWYQQILGQGPKLLIQFQNNGVVDDSQLPKDRFSAERLKGVDSTLKIQPAKLEDSAVYLCASSLSLGAQAFFGQGTRLTVV.

The chain joins TRBV19 to TRBJ1-2; TRBD1 matches 8 bases. Germline CDR1 and CDR2: LNHDA and SQIVND (reference sequence). Germline trimming cut 4 bases from V and 8 bases from J; bases unmatched to any gene: 18. The length of the CDR3 is 17 residues. CDR3 sequence reads: CASSTSGQVWLSEGYTF. Written as DNA, the CDR3 is TGTGCCAGTAGTACCTCGGGACAGGTTTGGTTGAGTGAAGGCTACACCTTC.

The gene calls are TRBV6-5 and TRBJ2-3; possibly TRBD1 for D (6 bases). The CDR3 extends over 11 amino acids. V lost 6 bases and J 10 bases, leaving 11 bases between the germline ends. The germline CDR1 and CDR2 sequences are MNHEY and SVGAGI. This CDR3 reads CASRKQGSQYF. The CDR3, as DNA: TGTGCCAGCAGGAAACAGGGCTCGCAGTATTTT.

J is TRBJ2-3 and V is TRBV6-6, with 7 bases fitting TRBD2. Germline V gene lookup returns CDR1 MNHNY and CDR2 SVGAGI (reference sequence). CDR3 length: 14 residues. V was clipped by 4 bases and J by 14 bases; unmatched bases: 15. The DNA for the CDR3 is TGTGCCAGCAGTTCCACTAGGACCGGGGGGATTTGGTATTTT. It encodes CASSSTRTGGIWYF.

The gene calls are TRBV28 and TRBJ2-3, with 8 bases identical to TRBD1. In germline, CDR1 is MDHEN, CDR2 SYDVKM. Germline trimming cut 7 bases from V and 0 bases from J; bases unmatched to any gene: 3. This CDR3 is built from 14 residues. CDR3 sequence (DNA): TGTGCCAGCAAAACAGGGGGTAGCACAGATACGCAGTATTTT. Its translation is CASKTGGSTDTQYF.

The chain links TRBV7-9 to TRBJ2-1; TRBD2 aligns across 13 bases. This CDR3 is 16 amino acids long. Trimming cost V 3 bases and J 8 bases; bases outside gene matches: 7. Germline assignment: CDR1 SEHNR and CDR2 FQNEAQ (reference sequence). This CDR3 is CASSLGWTSGSDEQFF. CDR3 DNA sequence: TGTGCCAGCAGCTTGGGATGGACTAGCGGGAGTGATGAGCAGTTCTTC.

The chain links TRBV7-8 to TRBJ1-3; 7 bases align to TRBD1. J lost 0 bases, V lost 5 bases, and 7 bases had no gene match. CDR1 is SGHVS and CDR2 is FQNEAQ in the germline V gene. This CDR3 has 16 amino acids. This CDR3 reads CASSLTGWPSGNTIYF. The CDR3 DNA reads TGTGCCAGCAGCCTGACAGGGTGGCCCTCTGGAAACACCATATATTTT.

Regarding this clone: The sample contains more than one DNA sequence encoding this CDR3. This chain uses TRBV7-9 with TRBJ2-5; D is undetermined. CDR3 length equals 12 residues. The V gene's germline CDR1 is SEHNR and CDR2 FQNEAQ (reference sequence). V was trimmed by 5 bases and J by 2 bases, leaving 6 bases between them. CDR3 sequence (DNA): TGTGCCAGCAGCCCCCAACAAGAGACCCAGTACTTC. This encodes CASSPQQETQYF.

This clone has just a few counts. This chain connects TRBV19 to TRBJ1-1, with D unclear. The CDR3 contains 12 residues. V lost 5 bases and J lost 8, with 12 bases in between. Germline V CDR1 and CDR2: LNHDA, SQIVND (reference sequence). CDR3 DNA: TGTGCCAGTAGTCGGGTGGCTTCCGAAGCTTTCTTT. It specifies CASSRVASEAFF.

V is TRBV18 and J is TRBJ1-2, with TRBD1 matching over 7 bases. The CDR3 contains 15 residues. CDR1 is KGHSH, CDR2 LQKENI, per germline. Trimming at V came to 5 bases and at J to 4 bases, leaving 10 bases not matched to a gene. As DNA, the CDR3 is TGTGCCAGCTCATCTAATCCGACAGGGATCTATGGCTACACCTTC. Translated: CASSSNPTGIYGYTF.

The table lists this clone with a count of one. Other DNA sequences in this sample translate to the same CDR3. CDR3 region: CASSYRQGYEQYF. The CDR3 bases are TGTGCCAGCAGTTACCGACAGGGGTACGAGCAGTACTTC. The rearrangement uses TRBV6-5 and TRBJ2-7, with 8 nucleotides matching TRBD1. CDR1 and CDR2 (germline): MNHEY, SVGAGI. J gave up 4 bases and V 2 bases, and 1 base lay outside the gene matches. The CDR3 spans 13 residues.

This clone was detected once. Other DNA sequences in this sample translate to the same CDR3. CDR3 amino acids: CASSLRVPGEQYF. CDR3 in DNA: TGTGCCAGCAGTTTACGGGTACCGGGGGAGCAGTACTTC. This chain connects TRBV28 to TRBJ2-7; TRBD2 might be the D (5 bases). The CDR3 is 13 amino acids. Germline CDR1 reads MDHEN; CDR2 reads SYDVKM. Trimming cost V 2 bases and J 7 bases, with 12 bases left between them.

The chain carries TRBV5-1 and TRBJ2-3; 7 bases match TRBD1. CDR1 and CDR2 (germline): SGHRS, YFSETQ. V lost 0 bases and J lost 0; bases outside the gene matches: 1. This CDR3 has 15 amino acids. The DNA for the CDR3 is TGCGCCAGCAGCTTGGGGGACAGTAGCACAGATACGCAGTATTTT. Its translation is CASSLGDSSTDTQYF.

The chain is built from TRBV27 and TRBJ1-5, with D perhaps matching TRBD1 (5 bases). Trimming left V 6 bases short and J 4 bases short, with 10 bases between. Germline V gene data show CDR1 as MNHEY and CDR2 as SMNVEV (reference sequence). CDR3 length equals 13 residues. The CDR3 protein is CASRAKGNQPQHF. CDR3 DNA: TGTGCCAGCAGGGCCAAGGGGAATCAGCCCCAGCATTTT.

J is TRBJ1-4 and V is TRBV6-4; a weak D match, TRBD1 (5 bases). The CDR3 covers 15 residues. The germline V gene has CDR1 MRHNA and CDR2 SNTAGT. V dropped 4 bases and J dropped 3 bases, with 12 bases sitting between them. The chain's CDR3 is CASSALGGPNEKLFF. The DNA of the CDR3 is TGTGCCAGCAGTGCCCTTGGGGGACCTAATGAAAAACTGTTTTTT.

In this sample, this clone turned up a few times. The chain uses TRBV4-3 and TRBJ2-3; the D is unclear. Trimming removed 1 base at V and 1 base at J, with 6 bases between. This CDR3 is 14 amino acids long. Germline V CDR1 and CDR2: LGHNA, YSLEER. CDR3 DNA sequence: TGCGCCAGCAGCCAAGGGTGGGGCACAGATACGCAGTATTTT. Its translation: CASSQGWGTDTQYF.

The rearrangement links TRBV28 to TRBJ1-4; 9 bases are shared with TRBD1. J lost 10 bases, V lost 2 bases, and 8 bases had no gene match. Germline lookup yields CDR1 MDHEN and CDR2 SYDVKM. This CDR3 contains 15 residues. CDR3 protein: CASSLRGQGKGKLFF. CDR3 DNA sequence: TGTGCCAGCAGTTTACGAGGACAGGGGAAGGGAAAACTGTTTTTT. Complete variable domain (other parts from reference TRBV28 and TRBJ1-4): DVKVTQSSRYLVKRTGEKVFLECVQDMDHENMFWYRQDPGLGLRLIYFSYDVKMKEKGDIPEGYSVSREKKERFSLILESASTNQTSMYLCASSLRGQGKGKLFFGSGTQLSVL.